This entry concerns a single T cell receptor (beta chain). These data originate in a study of blood T cell repertoires in COVID-19. Trimming took off 0 bases at V and 7 bases at J, with 13 bases between the two ends. The CDR3 covers 15 residues. In germline, CDR1 is WNHNN, CDR2 SYGVQD (reference sequence). Clones were sequenced by immunoSEQ multiplex PCR, and TCRdb holds only the in-frame ones, with some missing. The sample yields 430,000 or so clones, roughly 90% seen once. This sequence was found in a middle-aged woman who had recovered from COVID-19. This chain connects TRBV10-1 to TRBJ2-1, with D hard to call. The material sequenced was PBMCs or T cells enriched from blood (not recorded which). The CDR3 DNA sequence: TGCGCCAGCAGTGAGTCTTCCCCCAATCGGAATGAGCAGTTCTTC. Protein product: CASSESSPNRNEQFF.